This T cell receptor (beta chain) was identified during a study of cytomegalovirus exposure and HLA in healthy donors. As for the study in general: Genotyping showed around 81% of over 350 donors falling in the Caucasian-associated ancestry cluster.

Study-wide results and limits: A later analysis linked a missense variant in DCLRE1C to the trimming of TCR beta V and J genes.

This CDR3 contains 17 residues. Germline values: CDR1 SNHLY, CDR2 FYNNEI. The ends lost 5 bases at V and 8 bases at J; junction bases unmatched: 13. PCR primers comprised 60 Vbeta and 13 Jbeta primers. Here immunoSEQ multiplex PCR was the method, and the copy in TCRdb shows in-frame clones only, minus some. The sample has around 110,000 clones, over 75% seen once; the top ten hold 2% to 2.5%. With regard to this clone: Its antigen is undetermined.

The receptor was isolated from a man aged 30 to 39 in good health and CMV-seronegative. Sequencing input: PBMCs. The rearrangement uses TRBV2 and TRBJ2-1, with TRBD2 matching over 12 bases. The CDR3 spells CASSFFLAGGSRDEQFF. The CDR3 coding sequence is TGTGCCAGCAGTTTTTTTCTAGCGGGGGGGAGTAGGGATGAGCAGTTCTTC. The full variable domain, rest sourced from reference TRBV2 and TRBJ2-1, is EPEVTQTPSHQVTQMGQEVILRCVPISNHLYFYWYRQILGQKVEFLVSFYNNEISEKSEIFDDQFSVERPDGSNFTLKIRSTKLEDSAMYFCASSFFLAGGSRDEQFFGPGTRLTVL.